This T cell receptor beta chain was sequenced during a study of cytomegalovirus exposure and HLA in healthy donors. The study, taken as a whole, reports: V segments that were indistinguishable, TRBV6-2 and TRBV6-3 among them, were omitted from analysis. Earlier results showed most TCR beta V segments being productive about 90% or about 30% of the time. Among TCR beta chains of equal frequency, HLA-associated ones were more clonally expanded in a later analysis. TCR beta V- and J-gene trimming, according to a later analysis, was linked to a missense DCLRE1C variant.

Trimming shortened V by 2 bases and J by 10 bases, and 8 bases separated the two germline ends. The germline CDR1 and CDR2 sequences are MNHEY and SVGAGI. This CDR3 contains 11 residues. Primers: 60 Vbeta forward and 13 Jbeta reverse. The repertoire was sequenced with immunoSEQ multiplex PCR; TCRdb's copy has only in-frame clones and lacks some. The top ten hold about 1.4% of the sample, which has tens of thousands of clones, less than 80% seen once. On this clone: What it recognizes is unknown.

Sequenced sample: PBMCs. The source is a male donor in good health and CMV-seronegative. This chain joins TRBV6-5 and TRBJ1-1; no clear D. The CDR3 DNA is TGTGCCAGCAGTTACCCCCCTGTAGCTTTCTTT. Its protein is CASSYPPVAFF.